Below, one T cell receptor (beta chain) is given with its context. What it recognizes is unknown. V lost 3 bases, J lost 7 bases, and 7 bases lay in between. There are 12 residues in the CDR3. Germline V CDR1 and CDR2: LNHDA, SQIVND (reference sequence). 60 Vbeta and 13 Jbeta primers were used in PCR. Method: immunoSEQ multiplex PCR; TCRdb's copy keeps in-frame clones and lacks some. The data contain 150,000 to 200,000 clones, 12% of them singletons. The sample comes from a study of cytomegalovirus exposure and HLA in healthy donors. Findings and caveats of the study: Later on, a genetic analysis was performed. It linked a missense variant in DCLRE1C with V- and J-gene trimming of TCR beta. A later analysis reportedly found fewer N-insertions in an Asian-associated ancestry cluster than the approximately 660-donor mean. Indistinguishable V segments such as TRBV6-2 and TRBV6-3 were excluded. Later on, an analysis found that several of the most significant clusters appeared to be linked to common viral pathogens, which included parvovirus B19.

This receptor was obtained from a man aged 45-60 years in good health and CMV-seropositive. The sequenced sample consisted of PBMCs. The V call is TRBV19, the J call TRBJ1-5; D is undetermined. The CDR3 loop reads CASSIPSQPQHF. In DNA, the CDR3 is TGTGCCAGTAGTATCCCCTCCCAGCCCCAGCATTTT.